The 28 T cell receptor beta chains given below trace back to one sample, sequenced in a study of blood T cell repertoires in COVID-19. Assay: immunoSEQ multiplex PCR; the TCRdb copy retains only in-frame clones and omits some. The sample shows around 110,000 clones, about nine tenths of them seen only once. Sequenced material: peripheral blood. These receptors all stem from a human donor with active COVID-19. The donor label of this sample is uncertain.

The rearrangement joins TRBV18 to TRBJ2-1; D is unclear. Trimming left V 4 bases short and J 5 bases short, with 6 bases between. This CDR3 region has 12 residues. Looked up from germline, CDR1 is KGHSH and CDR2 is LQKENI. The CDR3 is CASSQDNNEQFF. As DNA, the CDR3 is TGTGCCAGCTCACAAGACAACAATGAGCAGTTCTTC.

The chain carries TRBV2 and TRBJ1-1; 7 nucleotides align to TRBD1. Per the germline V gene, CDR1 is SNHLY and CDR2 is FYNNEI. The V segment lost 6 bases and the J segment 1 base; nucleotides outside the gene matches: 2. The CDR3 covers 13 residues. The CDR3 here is CASRRQGNTEAFF. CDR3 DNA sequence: TGTGCCAGCAGAAGACAGGGGAACACTGAAGCTTTCTTT.

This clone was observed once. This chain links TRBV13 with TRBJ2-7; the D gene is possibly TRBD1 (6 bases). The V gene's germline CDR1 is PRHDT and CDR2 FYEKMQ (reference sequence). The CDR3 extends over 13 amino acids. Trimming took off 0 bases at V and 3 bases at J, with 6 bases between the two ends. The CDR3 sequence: CASSLGQGYEQYF. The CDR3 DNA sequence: TGTGCCAGCAGCTTAGGACAGGGCTACGAGCAGTACTTC.

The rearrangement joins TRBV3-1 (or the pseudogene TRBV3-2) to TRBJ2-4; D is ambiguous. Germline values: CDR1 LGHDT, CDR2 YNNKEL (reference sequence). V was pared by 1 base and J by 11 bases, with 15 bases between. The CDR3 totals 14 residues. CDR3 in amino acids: CASSQGPANSLQYF. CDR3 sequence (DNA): TGTGCCAGCAGCCAAGGTCCAGCAAATAGCCTTCAGTACTTC.

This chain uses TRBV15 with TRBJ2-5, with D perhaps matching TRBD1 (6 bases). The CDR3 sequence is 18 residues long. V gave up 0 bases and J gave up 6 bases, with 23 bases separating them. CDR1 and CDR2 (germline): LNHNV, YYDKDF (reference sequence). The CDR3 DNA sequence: TGTGCCACCAGCAGAGATGACCCAGGGGAAGGAGGTGGGAAGACCCAGTACTTC. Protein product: CATSRDDPGEGGGKTQYF.

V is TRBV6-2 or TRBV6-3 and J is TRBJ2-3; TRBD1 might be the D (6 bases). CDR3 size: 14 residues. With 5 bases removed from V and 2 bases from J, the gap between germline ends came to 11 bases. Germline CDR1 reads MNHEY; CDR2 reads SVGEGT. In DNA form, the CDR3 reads TGTGCCAGCAGTGCGAGGGGGTTCACAGATACGCAGTATTTT. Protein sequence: CASSARGFTDTQYF.

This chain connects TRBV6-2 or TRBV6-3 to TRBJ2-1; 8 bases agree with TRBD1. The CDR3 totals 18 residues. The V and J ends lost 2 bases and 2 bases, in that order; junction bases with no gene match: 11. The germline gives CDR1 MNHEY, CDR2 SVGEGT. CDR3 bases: TGTGCCAGCAGTTACGAGACAGGGGTGGGGAAAACCTACAATGAGCAGTTCTTC. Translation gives CASSYETGVGKTYNEQFF.

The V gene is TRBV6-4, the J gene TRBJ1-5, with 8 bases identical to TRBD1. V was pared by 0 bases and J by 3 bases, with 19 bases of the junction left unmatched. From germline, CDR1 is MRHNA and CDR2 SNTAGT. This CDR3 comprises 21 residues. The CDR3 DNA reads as TGTGCCAGCAGTGACTCGATAAGGAGGGCAGGGGGCATACAACCCAATCAGCCCCAGCATTTT. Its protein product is CASSDSIRRAGGIQPNQPQHF.

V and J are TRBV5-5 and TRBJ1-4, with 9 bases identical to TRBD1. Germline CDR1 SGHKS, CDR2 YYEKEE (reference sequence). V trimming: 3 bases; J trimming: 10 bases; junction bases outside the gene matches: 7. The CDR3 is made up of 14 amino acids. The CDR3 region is CASSSPGQGGKLFF. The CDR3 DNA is TGTGCCAGCAGCTCTCCGGGACAGGGTGGAAAACTGTTTTTT.

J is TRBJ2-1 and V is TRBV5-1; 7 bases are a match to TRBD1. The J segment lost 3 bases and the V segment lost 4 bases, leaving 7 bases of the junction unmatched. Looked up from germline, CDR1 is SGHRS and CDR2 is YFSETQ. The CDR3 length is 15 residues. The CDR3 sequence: CASSRTGTVYNEQFF. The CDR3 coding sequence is TGCGCCAGCAGCAGAACCGGGACAGTCTACAATGAGCAGTTCTTC.

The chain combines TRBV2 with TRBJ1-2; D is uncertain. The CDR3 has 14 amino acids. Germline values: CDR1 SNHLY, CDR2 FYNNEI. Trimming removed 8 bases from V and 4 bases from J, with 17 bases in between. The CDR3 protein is CASLRPQLTYGYTF. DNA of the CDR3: TGTGCCAGCCTGAGGCCCCAGCTTACCTATGGCTACACCTTC.

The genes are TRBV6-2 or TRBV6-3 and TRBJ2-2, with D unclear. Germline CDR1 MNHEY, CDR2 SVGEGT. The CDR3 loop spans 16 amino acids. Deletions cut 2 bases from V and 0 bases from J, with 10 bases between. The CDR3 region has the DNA TGTGCCAGCAGTTACCAACTGGGCGCGAACACCGGGGAGCTGTTTTTT. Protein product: CASSYQLGANTGELFF.

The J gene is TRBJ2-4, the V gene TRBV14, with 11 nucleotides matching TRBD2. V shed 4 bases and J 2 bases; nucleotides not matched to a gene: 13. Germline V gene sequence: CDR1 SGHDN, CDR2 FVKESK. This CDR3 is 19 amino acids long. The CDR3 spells CASSPQALAGVSPKNIQYF. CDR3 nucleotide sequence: TGTGCCAGCAGCCCCCAAGCACTAGCGGGGGTTTCGCCCAAAAACATTCAGTACTTC. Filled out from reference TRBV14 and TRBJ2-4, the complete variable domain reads EAGVTQFPSHSVIEKGQTVTLRCDPISGHDNLYWYRRVMGKEIKFLLHFVKESKQDESGMPNNRFLAERTGGTYSTLKVQPAELEDSGVYFCASSPQALAGVSPKNIQYFGAGTRLSVL.

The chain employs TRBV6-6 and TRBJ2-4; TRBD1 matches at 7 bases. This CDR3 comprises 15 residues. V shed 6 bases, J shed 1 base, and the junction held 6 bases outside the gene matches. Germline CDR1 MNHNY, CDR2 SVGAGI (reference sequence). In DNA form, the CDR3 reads TGTGCCAGCAGCAGTCAACAGGGGGCCAAAAACATTCAGTACTTC. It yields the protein CASSSQQGAKNIQYF.

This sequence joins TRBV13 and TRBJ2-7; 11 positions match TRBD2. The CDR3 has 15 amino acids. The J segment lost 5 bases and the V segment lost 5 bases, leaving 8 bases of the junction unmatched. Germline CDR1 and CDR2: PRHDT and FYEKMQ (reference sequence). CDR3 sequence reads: CASSRRLAGSDEQYF. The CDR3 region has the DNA TGTGCCAGCAGCCGGAGACTAGCGGGATCTGACGAGCAGTACTTC.

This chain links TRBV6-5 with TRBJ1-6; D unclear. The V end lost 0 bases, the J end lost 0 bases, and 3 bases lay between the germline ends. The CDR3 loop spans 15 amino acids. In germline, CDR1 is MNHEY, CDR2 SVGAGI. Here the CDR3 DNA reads TGTGCCAGCAGTTACTCGCGCTCCTATAATTCACCCCTCCACTTT. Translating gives CASSYSRSYNSPLHF.

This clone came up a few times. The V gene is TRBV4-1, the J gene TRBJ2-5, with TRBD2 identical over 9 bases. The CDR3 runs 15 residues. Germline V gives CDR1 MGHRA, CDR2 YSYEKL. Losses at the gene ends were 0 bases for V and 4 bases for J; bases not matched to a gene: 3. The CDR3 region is CASSQERGGAETQYF. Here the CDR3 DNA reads TGCGCCAGCAGCCAAGAACGCGGGGGGGCAGAGACCCAGTACTTC.

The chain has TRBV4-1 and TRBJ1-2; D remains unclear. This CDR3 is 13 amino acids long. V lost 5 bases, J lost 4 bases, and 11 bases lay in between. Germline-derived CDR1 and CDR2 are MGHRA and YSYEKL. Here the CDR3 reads CASSFRQAYGYTF. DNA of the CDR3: TGCGCCAGCAGCTTTCGGCAGGCCTATGGCTACACCTTC.

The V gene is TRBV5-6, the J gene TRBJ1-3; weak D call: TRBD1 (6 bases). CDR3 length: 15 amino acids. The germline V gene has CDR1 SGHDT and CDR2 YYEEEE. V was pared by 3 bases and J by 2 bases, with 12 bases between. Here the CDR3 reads CASSSQGWAGNTIYF. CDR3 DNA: TGTGCCAGCAGCTCGCAGGGGTGGGCTGGAAACACCATATATTTT.

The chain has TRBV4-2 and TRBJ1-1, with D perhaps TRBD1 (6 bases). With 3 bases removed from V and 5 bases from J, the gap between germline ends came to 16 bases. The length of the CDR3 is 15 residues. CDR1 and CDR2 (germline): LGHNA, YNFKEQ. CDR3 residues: CASSQTTGSSTEAFF. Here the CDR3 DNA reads TGTGCCAGCAGCCAGACTACAGGGTCATCGACTGAAGCTTTCTTT.

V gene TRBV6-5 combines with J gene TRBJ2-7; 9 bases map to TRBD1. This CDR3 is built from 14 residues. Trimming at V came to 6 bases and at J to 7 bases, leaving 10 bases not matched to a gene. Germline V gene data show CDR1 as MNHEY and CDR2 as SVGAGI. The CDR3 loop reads CASSRDRGLEEQYF. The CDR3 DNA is TGTGCCAGCAGCCGAGACAGGGGGTTGGAAGAGCAGTACTTC.

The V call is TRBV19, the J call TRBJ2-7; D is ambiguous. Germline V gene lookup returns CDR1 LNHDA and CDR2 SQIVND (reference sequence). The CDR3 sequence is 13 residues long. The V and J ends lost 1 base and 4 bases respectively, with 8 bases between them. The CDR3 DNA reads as TGTGCCAGTAGTATAGTTGGGCATTACGAGCAGTACTTC. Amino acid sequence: CASSIVGHYEQYF.

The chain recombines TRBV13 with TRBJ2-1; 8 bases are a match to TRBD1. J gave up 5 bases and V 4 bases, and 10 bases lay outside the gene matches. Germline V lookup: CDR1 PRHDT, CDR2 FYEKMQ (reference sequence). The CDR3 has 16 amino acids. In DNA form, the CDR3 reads TGTGCCAGCAGCTCAAACCCGGGACAGGCAAACAATGAGCAGTTCTTC. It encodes CASSSNPGQANNEQFF.

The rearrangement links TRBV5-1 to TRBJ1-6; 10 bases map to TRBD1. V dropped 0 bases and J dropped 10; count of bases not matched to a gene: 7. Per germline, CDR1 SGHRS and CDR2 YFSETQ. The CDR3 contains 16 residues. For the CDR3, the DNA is TGCGCCAGCAGCTTGGGTCAGACAGGGGGCAGGTCACCCCTCCACTTT. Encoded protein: CASSLGQTGGRSPLHF.

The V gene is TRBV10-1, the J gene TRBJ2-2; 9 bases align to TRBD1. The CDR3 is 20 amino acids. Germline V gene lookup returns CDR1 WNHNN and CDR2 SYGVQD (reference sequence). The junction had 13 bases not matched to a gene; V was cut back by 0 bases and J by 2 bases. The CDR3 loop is CASSESGRGYRGHNTGELFF. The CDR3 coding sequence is TGCGCCAGCAGTGAGTCGGGCCGAGGTTACAGGGGGCATAACACCGGGGAGCTGTTTTTT.

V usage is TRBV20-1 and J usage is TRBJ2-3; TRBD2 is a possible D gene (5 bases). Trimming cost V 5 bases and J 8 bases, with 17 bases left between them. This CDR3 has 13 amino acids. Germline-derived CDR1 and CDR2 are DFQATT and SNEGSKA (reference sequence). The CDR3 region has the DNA TGCAGTGCTCGTGGACTTTCCCTCGGTACGCAGTATTTT. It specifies CSARGLSLGTQYF.

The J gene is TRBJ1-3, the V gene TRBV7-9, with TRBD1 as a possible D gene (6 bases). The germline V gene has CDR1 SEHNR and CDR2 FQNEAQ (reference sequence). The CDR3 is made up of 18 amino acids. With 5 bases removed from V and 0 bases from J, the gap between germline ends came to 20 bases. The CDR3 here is CASSPPDLRGDSGNTIYF. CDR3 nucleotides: TGTGCCAGCAGCCCCCCCGACCTCAGGGGAGACTCTGGAAACACCATATATTTT.

CDR3 residues: CSASGPTYEQYF. The CDR3 DNA reads as TGCAGTGCTAGTGGTCCCACCTACGAGCAGTACTTC. V gene TRBV20-1 combines with J gene TRBJ2-7; no clear D gene. Trimming stripped 3 bases from V and 2 bases from J, with 8 bases between. Germline CDR1 is DFQATT and CDR2 is SNEGSKA (reference sequence). This CDR3 is built from 12 residues.